This T cell receptor (beta chain) appears in the sequencing data of a study of T-cell memory formation after mild COVID-19. Study-level information: TCR clustering was largely donor specific. Whole-study findings and limits: CD4+ contracting clones were found mainly in CM and EM, and CD8+ ones in EMRA.

TCRdb fed the 5' RACE reads into MiXCR, producing one record per CDR3 protein. The table shows fewer than 250,000 distinct CDR3 sequences, with about 10% occurring only once. The V segment lost 4 bases and the J segment 3 bases; nucleotides outside the gene matches: 9. The CDR3 loop spans 16 amino acids. CDR1 is SGHVS and CDR2 is FNYEAQ in the germline V gene. This clonotype turned up a few times. Its antigen is unknown. This sequence joins TRBV7-6 and TRBJ2-1; 7 bases are shared with TRBD1. The source material was PBMCs or a T cell subset sorted from them (not recorded which). This sequence was found in a man aged 18 to 29 who had mild COVID-19 (a few samples of this study predate the infection). Cell type and time point are not known. The CDR3 loop reads CASSSRGRGLYNEQFF. The DNA for the CDR3 is TGTGCCAGCAGCTCCCGGGGAAGGGGGCTCTACAATGAGCAGTTCTTC.